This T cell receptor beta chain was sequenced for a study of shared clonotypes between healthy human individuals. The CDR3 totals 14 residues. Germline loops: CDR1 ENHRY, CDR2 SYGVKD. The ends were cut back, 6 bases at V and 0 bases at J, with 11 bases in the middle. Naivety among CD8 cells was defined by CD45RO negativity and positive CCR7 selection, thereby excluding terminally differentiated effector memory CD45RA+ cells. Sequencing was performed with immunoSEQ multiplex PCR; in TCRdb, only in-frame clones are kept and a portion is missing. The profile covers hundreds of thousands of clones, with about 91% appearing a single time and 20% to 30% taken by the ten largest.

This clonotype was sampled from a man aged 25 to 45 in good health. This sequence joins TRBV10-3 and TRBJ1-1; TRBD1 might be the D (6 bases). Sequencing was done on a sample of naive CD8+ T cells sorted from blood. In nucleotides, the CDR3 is TGTGCCATCAGCCAGGGGCCAATGAACACTGAAGCTTTCTTT. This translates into CAISQGPMNTEAFF.